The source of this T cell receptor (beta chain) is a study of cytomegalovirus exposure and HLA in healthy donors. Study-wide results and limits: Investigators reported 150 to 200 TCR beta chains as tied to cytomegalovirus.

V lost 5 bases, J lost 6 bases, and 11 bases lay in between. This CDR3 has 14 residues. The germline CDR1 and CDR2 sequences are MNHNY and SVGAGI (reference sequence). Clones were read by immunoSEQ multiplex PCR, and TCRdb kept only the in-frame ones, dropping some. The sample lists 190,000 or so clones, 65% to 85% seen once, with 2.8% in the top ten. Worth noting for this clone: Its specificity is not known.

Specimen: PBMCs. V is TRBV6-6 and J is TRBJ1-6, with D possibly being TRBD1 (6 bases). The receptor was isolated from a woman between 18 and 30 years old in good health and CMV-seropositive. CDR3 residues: CASSPDRANSPLHF. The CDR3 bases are TGTGCCAGCAGTCCGGACAGAGCTAATTCACCCCTCCACTTT.